The entry that follows covers one T cell receptor beta chain sequence. This sample is part of a study of blood T cell repertoires in COVID-19. As for the study in general: In each case, the material was cDNA or gDNA derived from T cells, B-cell-depleted T cells, or PBMCs.

Trimming cost V 3 bases and J 4 bases; bases outside gene matches: 4. Germline CDR1 is PRHDT and CDR2 is FYEKMQ (reference sequence). CDR3 length: 15 residues. In the original processing: Amplifying reference gene primers gave estimates of nucleated cell counts. Only in-frame clones appear in the TCRdb table, and some are missing; sequencing was by immunoSEQ multiplex PCR. Clone size and the V and J calls come from that table; the DNA yielded D and trimming. The sample includes some 500,000 clones, less than 90% of them seen just once. Patients of the Seattle cohort, enrolled during active infection, were followed longitudinally.

Specimen: peripheral blood. The sequence was obtained from a woman in her fifties or sixties with COVID-19, enrolled during active disease. The gene calls are TRBV13 and TRBJ2-2; 8 bases map to TRBD2. This chain's CDR3 is CASSFAAGVTGELFF. As DNA, the CDR3 is TGTGCCAGCAGCTTCGCAGCGGGGGTCACCGGGGAGCTGTTTTTT.